One sample yielded the 18 T cell receptor beta chains listed below, sequenced in a study of T-cell memory formation after mild COVID-19. A single record per CDR3 protein comes from TCRdb applying MiXCR to the 5' RACE reads. This sample has 250,000 to 350,000 distinct CDR3 sequences, with approximately 15% found just once. The sample was PBMCs or a T cell subset sorted from them (not recorded which). The receptors shown here come from a man younger than 35 who had mild COVID-19 (a few samples of this study predate the infection). Cell type and time point are not known.

This clonotype was seen repeatedly, ten times or more. The J gene is TRBJ2-5, the V gene TRBV7-9; D assignment may be TRBD1 or TRBD2 (5 bases each). Trimming removed 0 bases from V and 9 bases from J, with 14 bases in between. From germline, CDR1 is SEHNR and CDR2 FQNEAQ (reference sequence). The CDR3 is 14 amino acids. The CDR3 spells CASSLATGTGPQYF. The CDR3 DNA is TGTGCCAGCAGCTTAGCCACCGGGACCGGCCCCCAGTACTTC.

V gene TRBV25-1 combines with J gene TRBJ2-1, with D possibly being TRBD1 or TRBD2 (6 bases each). This CDR3 has 15 amino acids. Germline values: CDR1 MGHDK, CDR2 SYGVNS. Trimming stripped 5 bases from V and 4 bases from J, with 15 bases between. CDR3 nucleotide sequence: TGTGCCAGCAGTAAACCCGAGGGGGGTTACAATGAGCAGTTCTTC. Amino acid sequence: CASSKPEGGYNEQFF.

This clonotype has more than one count but fewer than ten. The CDR3 DNA reads as TGTGCCAGCAGCTTATCAGGGATGATCGACAATGAGCAGTTCTTC. Protein sequence: CASSLSGMIDNEQFF. The rearrangement links TRBV7-6 to TRBJ2-1, with D possibly matching TRBD1 (5 bases). Germline loops: CDR1 SGHVS, CDR2 FNYEAQ. The CDR3 spans 15 residues. Trimming shortened V by 2 bases and J by 5 bases, and 13 bases separated the two germline ends.

The V call is TRBV6-2 or TRBV6-3, the J call TRBJ2-1; a possible D gene is TRBD1 (5 bases). Trimming shortened V by 0 bases and J by 7 bases, and 7 bases separated the two germline ends. From germline, CDR1 is MNHEY and CDR2 SVGEGT. The CDR3 extends over 13 amino acids. CDR3 sequence (DNA): TGTGCCAGCAGTTACTCTCAGGGAAATGAGCAGTTCTTC. Translating it yields CASSYSQGNEQFF.

The V gene is TRBV7-3, the J gene TRBJ2-3; D gene ambiguous. Trimming took off 5 bases at V and 0 bases at J, with 9 bases between the two ends. Germline assignment: CDR1 SGHTA and CDR2 FQGTGA. The CDR3 extends over 14 amino acids. The CDR3: CASSISASTDTQYF. The CDR3 DNA follows: TGTGCCAGCAGCATTTCCGCTAGCACAGATACGCAGTATTTT.

This clonotype has more than one count but fewer than ten. The rearrangement links TRBV4-3 to TRBJ2-7; a weak D match, TRBD2 (6 bases). Trimming left V 2 bases short and J 6 bases short, with 14 bases between. The CDR3 contains 14 residues. Germline V CDR1 and CDR2: LGHNA, YSLEER. CDR3 sequence: CASSQQEGIGEQYF. In nucleotides, the CDR3 is TGCGCCAGCAGCCAACAGGAGGGAATAGGCGAGCAGTACTTC.

The J gene is TRBJ2-3, the V gene TRBV20-1; 12 nucleotides line up with TRBD2. The CDR3 has 15 residues. The ends lost 6 bases at V and 5 bases at J; junction bases unmatched: 9. CDR1 and CDR2 (germline): DFQATT, SNEGSKA (reference sequence). The CDR3 here is CSASRLAGVEDTQYF. The CDR3 DNA follows: TGCAGTGCCTCCCGACTAGCGGGGGTCGAAGATACGCAGTATTTT.

The chain recombines TRBV10-3 with TRBJ1-3, with D unresolved. In germline, CDR1 is ENHRY, CDR2 SYGVKD. The CDR3 is made up of 13 amino acids. V lost 10 bases, J lost 6 bases, and 16 bases lay in between. CDR3 nucleotide sequence: TGTGCCACGCGACCGGTCGGAGAAAACACCATATATTTT. Residues: CATRPVGENTIYF.

The chain has TRBV5-1 and TRBJ1-1, with a tentative D call TRBD1 (5 bases). Trimming left V 5 bases short and J 8 bases short, with 10 bases between. The CDR3 runs to 11 residues. Germline V gene sequence: CDR1 SGHRS, CDR2 YFSETQ. The CDR3 reads CASRGRGEAFF. In nucleotides, the CDR3 is TGCGCCAGCAGGGGGAGGGGAGAAGCTTTCTTT. The full variable domain, its missing parts supplied by reference TRBV5-1 and TRBJ1-1, is KAGVTQTPRYLIKTRGQQVTLSCSPISGHRSVSWYQQTPGQGLQFLFEYFSETQRNKGNFPGRFSGRQFSNSRSEMNVSTLELGDSALYLCASRGRGEAFFGQGTRLTVV.

The chain recombines TRBV20-1 with TRBJ2-3; a weak D match, TRBD1 (6 bases). Trimming stripped 5 bases from V and 4 bases from J, with 13 bases between. CDR1 DFQATT and CDR2 SNEGSKA come from the germline V gene (reference sequence). The CDR3 sequence is 13 residues long. Here the CDR3 reads CSAAPGASDTQYF. DNA of the CDR3: TGCAGTGCTGCCCCAGGGGCGTCAGATACGCAGTATTTT.

This clonotype was picked up a small number of times. The V gene is TRBV5-1, the J gene TRBJ2-7; D is unresolved. This CDR3 region has 14 residues. The V end was cut by 0 bases, the J end by 0 bases, with 7 bases between. Looked up from germline, CDR1 is SGHRS and CDR2 is YFSETQ. The CDR3 sequence is CASSLGTVSYEQYF. CDR3 in DNA: TGCGCCAGCAGCTTGGGGACGGTCTCCTACGAGCAGTACTTC.

The chain links TRBV20-1 to TRBJ2-5; 7 bases line up with TRBD1. V gave up 6 bases and J gave up 9 bases; unmatched junction bases: 13. Per the germline V gene, CDR1 is DFQATT and CDR2 is SNEGSKA (reference sequence). This CDR3 contains 13 residues. CDR3 in amino acids: CSADGTVRDAQYF. CDR3 DNA: TGCAGTGCCGATGGGACAGTAAGAGATGCCCAGTACTTC.

At least ten counts were recorded for this clonotype. The V and J genes are TRBV9 and TRBJ2-3; D not resolved. V was pared by 3 bases and J by 6 bases, with 8 bases between. Germline loops: CDR1 SGDLS, CDR2 YYNGEE. The CDR3 runs 12 residues. In DNA form, the CDR3 reads TGTGCCAGCAGCGGTGGAATGGATACGCAGTATTTT. It yields the protein CASSGGMDTQYF.

This clonotype was seen a few times. V is TRBV5-1 and J is TRBJ2-5, with 10 bases fitting TRBD2. Germline CDR1 SGHRS, CDR2 YFSETQ. The CDR3 totals 16 residues. V gave up 2 bases and J gave up 5 bases; unmatched junction bases: 9. CDR3 nucleotides: TGCGCCAGCAGCTTTTCTAGCGGGGGCCCGCGGGAGACCCAGTACTTC. Translated: CASSFSSGGPRETQYF.

The sample holds many counts of this clonotype. The rearrangement uses TRBV5-6 and TRBJ2-7, with D possibly being TRBD2 (5 bases). The CDR3 totals 13 residues. The germline CDR1 and CDR2 sequences are SGHDT and YYEEEE. Trimming left V 2 bases short and J 7 bases short, with 13 bases between. The CDR3 coding sequence is TGTGCCAGCAGCTTTGCCTCGCCGGGGGAGCAGTACTTC. Translated: CASSFASPGEQYF.

In DNA form, the CDR3 reads TGCAGTGCTAGGGATCAGTGGGGGAACATTCAGTACTTC. Protein sequence: CSARDQWGNIQYF. This rearrangement joins TRBV20-1 to TRBJ2-4; D possibly matches TRBD1 or TRBD2 (5 bases each). Trimming stripped 3 bases from V and 7 bases from J, with 13 bases between. Per germline, CDR1 DFQATT and CDR2 SNEGSKA (reference sequence). There are 13 residues in the CDR3.

V and J are TRBV6-5 and TRBJ1-2; D gene unclear. With 5 bases removed from V and 6 bases from J, the gap between germline ends came to 13 bases. The CDR3 length is 13 residues. CDR1 and CDR2 from the germline V gene are MNHEY and SVGAGI. This CDR3 reads CASSPLRMDGYTF. CDR3 in DNA: TGTGCCAGCAGTCCCCTCCGAATGGATGGCTACACCTTC.

The sample holds a few counts of this clonotype. This rearrangement joins TRBV15 to TRBJ2-3; 12 nucleotides agree with TRBD2. The V and J ends lost 2 bases and 2 bases, in that order; junction bases with no gene match: 5. The CDR3 runs to 17 residues. Germline assignment: CDR1 LNHNV and CDR2 YYDKDF (reference sequence). The CDR3 DNA is TGTGCCACCAGCAGACATGGACTAGCGGGGTACACAGATACGCAGTATTTT. Amino acid sequence: CATSRHGLAGYTDTQYF.